Below, one T cell receptor beta chain is given with its context. This sample is part of a study of blood T cell repertoires in COVID-19. Whole-study context: The cDNA or gDNA used as material had been derived from T cells, B-cell-depleted T cells, or PBMCs.

As originally analysed: How many nucleated cells were present was estimated from reference gene primer amplification. Using immunoSEQ multiplex PCR, the repertoire was profiled, and TCRdb retains in-frame clones only, with some absent. D and trimming come from the DNA, and the V and J calls and clone size come from that table. The table records a few hundred thousand clones, 87% of them present only once. V dropped 7 bases and J dropped 3; count of bases not matched to a gene: 9. The CDR3 has 15 residues. The germline V gene has CDR1 SGHKS and CDR2 YYEKEE (reference sequence). The receptor was isolated from a man aged 60-69 years who had recovered from COVID-19. Specimen: peripheral blood. The chain couples TRBV5-5 to TRBJ2-3; 9 bases line up with TRBD2. CDR3 in DNA: TGTGCCAGCGGGCGGGAGGGCGGACGAACAGATACGCAGTATTTT. Its protein is CASGREGGRTDTQYF.